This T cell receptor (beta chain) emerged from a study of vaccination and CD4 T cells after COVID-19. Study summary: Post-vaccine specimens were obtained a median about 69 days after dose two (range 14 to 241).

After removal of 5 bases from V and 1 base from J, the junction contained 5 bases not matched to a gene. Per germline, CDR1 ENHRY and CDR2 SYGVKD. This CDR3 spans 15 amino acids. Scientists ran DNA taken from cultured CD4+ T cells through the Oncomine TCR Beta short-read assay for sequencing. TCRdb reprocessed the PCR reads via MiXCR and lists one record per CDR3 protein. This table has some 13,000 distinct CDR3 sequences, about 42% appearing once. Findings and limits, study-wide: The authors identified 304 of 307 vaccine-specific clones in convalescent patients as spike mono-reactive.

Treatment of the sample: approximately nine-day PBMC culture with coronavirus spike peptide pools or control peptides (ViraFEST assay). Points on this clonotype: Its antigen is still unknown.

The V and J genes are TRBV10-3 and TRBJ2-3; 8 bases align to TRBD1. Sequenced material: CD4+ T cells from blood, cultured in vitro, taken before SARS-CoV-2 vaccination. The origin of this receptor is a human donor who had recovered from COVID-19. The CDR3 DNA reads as TGTGCCATCAGTAAGGACAGGGCCGGCACAGATACGCAGTATTTT. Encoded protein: CAISKDRAGTDTQYF.